The subject of this entry is one TCR beta chain. Antigen: not known. The method was immunoSEQ multiplex PCR; TCRdb's version includes in-frame clones alone and lacks a portion of them. The data show about 180,000 clones, 70% to 90% seen once. This sample stems from a study of T cell responses to AZD1222 COVID-19 vaccine. Study observations and caveats: Spike-wide vaccine-associated CD4 TCRs dominated at 160-218 and 743-854.

Germline assignment: CDR1 SGHTA and CDR2 FQGNSA. V lost 5 bases, J lost 4 bases, and 12 bases lay in between. The CDR3 length is 14 residues. This sequence joins TRBV7-2 and TRBJ1-5; D not certain. The source of this sequence is an adult who received the AZD1222 COVID-19 vaccine. The specimen comprised peripheral blood, sampled 28 days after the second AZD1222 dose. CDR3 sequence reads: CASSPARFNQPQHF. The DNA for the CDR3 is TGTGCCAGCAGCCCTGCAAGGTTTAATCAGCCCCAGCATTTT.